The 15 T cell receptor beta chains in this list originate from one sample, sequenced in a study of blood T cell repertoires in COVID-19 (dated by TCRdb to the early 2020s). Libraries were prepared through the immunoSEQ multiplex PCR assay. This immuneACCESS table, as held by TCRdb, lists in-frame sequences with V and J called but not all clones. Of the missing ones, under half trace to an unresolved V gene in checked studies; the others have no known cause. In this sample the table shows about 200,000 clones, roughly 90% of which occur a single time. About 8.8% of the sample is taken by the ten largest. Sequenced: PBMCs or T cells enriched from blood (not recorded which). These receptors were collected from a woman aged 18-29 years who had recovered from COVID-19.

This chain connects TRBV5-4 to TRBJ1-2; no reliable D call. Germline-derived CDR1 and CDR2 are SGHNT and YYREEE (reference sequence). The CDR3 sequence is 13 residues long. V lost 4 bases, J lost 9 bases, and 16 bases lay in between. The CDR3 sequence: CASSLNARGSYTF. CDR3 nucleotides: TGTGCCAGCAGCCTGAACGCCAGAGGTAGCTACACCTTC.

This sequence joins TRBV19 and TRBJ2-7, with D possibly TRBD1 on 5 matching bases. This CDR3 is built from 13 residues. The V gene lost 4 bases and the J gene lost 3 bases, with 10 bases spanning the gap. The germline V gene encodes CDR1 LNHDA and CDR2 SQIVND (reference sequence). As DNA, the CDR3 is TGTGCCAGTAGTAAGGGGAACGGCTACGAGCAGTACTTC. Encoded protein: CASSKGNGYEQYF.

V gene TRBV27 combines with J gene TRBJ2-7; D perhaps matches TRBD2 (5 bases). The CDR3 length is 13 residues. The V gene lost 3 bases and the J gene lost 6 bases, with 12 bases spanning the gap. In germline, CDR1 is MNHEY, CDR2 SMNVEV (reference sequence). The chain's CDR3 is CASSFLGAGEQYF. CDR3 bases: TGTGCCAGCAGTTTTTTGGGAGCAGGCGAGCAGTACTTC.

The chain couples TRBV28 to TRBJ2-1, with D tentatively TRBD1 (6 bases). V lost 7 bases, J lost 0 bases, and 16 bases lay in between. The CDR3 covers 16 residues. The germline V gene has CDR1 MDHEN and CDR2 SYDVKM. The CDR3 DNA follows: TGTGCCAGCACCCTAACGACAGGCAACTCCTACAATGAGCAGTTCTTC. This codes for CASTLTTGNSYNEQFF.

This clone was observed once. The V call is TRBV28, the J call TRBJ1-1; tentative D call: TRBD1 (6 bases). The CDR3 sequence is 12 residues long. V was cut by 6 bases and J by 7 bases, with 12 bases left in between. Germline-derived CDR1 and CDR2 are MDHEN and SYDVKM. CDR3 sequence (DNA): TGTGCCAGCAGCCTTGGGGGCGGTGAAGCTTTCTTT. This codes for CASSLGGGEAFF. Looking up the rest from reference TRBV28 and TRBJ1-1 gives the full variable domain: DVKVTQSSRYLVKRTGEKVFLECVQDMDHENMFWYRQDPGLGLRLIYFSYDVKMKEKGDIPEGYSVSREKKERFSLILESASTNQTSMYLCASSLGGGEAFFGQGTRLTVV.

V and J are TRBV7-9 and TRBJ2-2; D gene ambiguous. The ends were cut back, 6 bases at V and 6 bases at J, with 14 bases in the middle. Looked up from germline, CDR1 is SEHNR and CDR2 is FQNEAQ (reference sequence). There are 14 residues in the CDR3. The CDR3: CASSPMPRSGELFF. The DNA for the CDR3 is TGTGCCAGCAGTCCAATGCCGCGGTCCGGGGAGCTGTTTTTT. Complete variable domain (other parts from reference TRBV7-9 and TRBJ2-2): DTGVSQNPRHKITKRGQNVTFRCDPISEHNRLYWYRQTLGQGPEFLTYFQNEAQLEKSRLLSDRFSAERPKGSFSTLEIQRTEQGDSAMYLCASSPMPRSGELFFGEGSRLTVL.

The chain employs TRBV7-2 and TRBJ2-3; D gene ambiguous. CDR1 is SGHTA, CDR2 FQGNSA, per germline. Trimming took off 0 bases at V and 0 bases at J, with 7 bases between the two ends. The CDR3 loop spans 15 amino acids. The CDR3 loop is CASSLALTSTDTQYF. The CDR3 region has the DNA TGTGCCAGCAGCTTAGCGCTGACTAGCACAGATACGCAGTATTTT.

The chain combines TRBV25-1 with TRBJ1-3; D is uncertain. The CDR3 totals 15 residues. Germline V gene lookup returns CDR1 MGHDK and CDR2 SYGVNS. V shed 4 bases and J shed 2 bases, with 12 bases lying between them. CDR3 in amino acids: CASSAVHITGNTIYF. CDR3 DNA sequence: TGTGCCAGCAGTGCAGTACATATCACTGGAAACACCATATATTTT.

This chain links TRBV27 with TRBJ1-3; 10 positions match TRBD1. Germline V CDR1 and CDR2: MNHEY, SMNVEV (reference sequence). The CDR3 runs 15 residues. V dropped 5 bases and J dropped 2; count of bases not matched to a gene: 3. The CDR3: CASSPGTGAGNTIYF. Written as DNA, the CDR3 is TGTGCCAGCAGTCCCGGGACAGGGGCTGGAAACACCATATATTTT.

The rearrangement uses TRBV25-1 and TRBJ2-2; D unclear. This CDR3 spans 16 amino acids. CDR1 MGHDK and CDR2 SYGVNS come from the germline V gene. V lost 1 base and J lost 3, with 12 bases in between. CDR3 in DNA: TGTGCCAGCAGTGAATTGTTCGCAGGTGACACCGGGGAGCTGTTTTTT. Translation gives CASSELFAGDTGELFF.

The rearrangement joins TRBV6-5 to TRBJ2-2; 8 nucleotides align to TRBD1. The germline V gene encodes CDR1 MNHEY and CDR2 SVGAGI. The CDR3 extends over 14 amino acids. The ends lost 6 bases at V and 6 bases at J; junction bases unmatched: 6. The CDR3 protein is CASSLDRGSGELFF. In DNA, the CDR3 is TGTGCCAGCAGCCTCGACAGGGGATCCGGGGAGCTGTTTTTT.

V gene TRBV5-5 combines with J gene TRBJ2-7; possible D gene TRBD1, 6 bases. V lost 4 bases to trimming and J lost 2 bases, with 13 bases between them. CDR3 size: 14 residues. Looked up from germline, CDR1 is SGHKS and CDR2 is YYEKEE (reference sequence). This chain's CDR3 is CASSQSQGPYEQYF. The CDR3 nucleotides read TGTGCCAGCAGCCAATCACAGGGCCCCTACGAGCAGTACTTC. The variable domain in full, with the rest retrieved from reference TRBV5-5 and TRBJ2-7, is DAGVTQSPTHLIKTRGQQVTLRCSPISGHKSVSWYQQVLGQGPQFIFQYYEKEERGRGNFPDRFSARQFPNYSSELNVNALLLGDSALYLCASSQSQGPYEQYFGPGTRLTVT.

The genes are TRBV4-1 and TRBJ1-3, with TRBD1 matching over 8 bases. V shed 3 bases and J 9 bases; nucleotides not matched to a gene: 10. This CDR3 has 15 amino acids. The germline V gene encodes CDR1 MGHRA and CDR2 YSYEKL. CDR3 in amino acids: CASSHGTGGESTIYF. The CDR3 region has the DNA TGCGCCAGCAGCCATGGGACAGGCGGAGAGTCCACCATATATTTT.

V and J are TRBV7-9 and TRBJ2-7, with 7 nucleotides matching TRBD1. V shed 7 bases, J shed 0 bases, and the junction held 12 bases outside the gene matches. The CDR3 has 16 amino acids. Per germline, CDR1 SEHNR and CDR2 FQNEAQ (reference sequence). CDR3 residues: CASTPRATGTSYEQYF. Here the CDR3 DNA reads TGTGCCAGCACCCCCAGGGCGACAGGGACCTCCTACGAGCAGTACTTC. The variable domain in full, completed from reference TRBV7-9 and TRBJ2-7, reads DTGVSQNPRHKITKRGQNVTFRCDPISEHNRLYWYRQTLGQGPEFLTYFQNEAQLEKSRLLSDRFSAERPKGSFSTLEIQRTEQGDSAMYLCASTPRATGTSYEQYFGPGTRLTVT.

V usage is TRBV23-1 and J usage is TRBJ1-6; weak D call: TRBD1 (6 bases). TRBV23-1 is placed among ORFs of uncertain function. The CDR3 covers 16 residues. Trimming shortened V by 2 bases and J by 6 bases, and 14 bases separated the two germline ends. CDR3 DNA sequence: TGCGCCAGCAGTCAACCGGGACATCCCGCTAATTCACCCCTCCACTTT. This codes for CASSQPGHPANSPLHF.